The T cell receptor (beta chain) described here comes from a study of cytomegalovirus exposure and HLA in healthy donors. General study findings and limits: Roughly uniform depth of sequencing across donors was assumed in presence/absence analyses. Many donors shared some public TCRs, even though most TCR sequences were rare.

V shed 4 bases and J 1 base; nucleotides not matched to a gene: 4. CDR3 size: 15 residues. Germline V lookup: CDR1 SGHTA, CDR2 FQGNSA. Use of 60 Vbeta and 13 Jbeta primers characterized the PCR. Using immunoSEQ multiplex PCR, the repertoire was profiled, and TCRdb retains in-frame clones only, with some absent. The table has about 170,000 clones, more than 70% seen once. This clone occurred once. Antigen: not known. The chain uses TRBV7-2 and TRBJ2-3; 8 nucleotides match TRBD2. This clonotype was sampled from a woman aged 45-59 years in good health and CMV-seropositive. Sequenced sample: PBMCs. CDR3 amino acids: CASSYGSGGTDTQYF. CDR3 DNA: TGTGCCAGCAGCTATGGTAGCGGGGGCACAGATACGCAGTATTTT.